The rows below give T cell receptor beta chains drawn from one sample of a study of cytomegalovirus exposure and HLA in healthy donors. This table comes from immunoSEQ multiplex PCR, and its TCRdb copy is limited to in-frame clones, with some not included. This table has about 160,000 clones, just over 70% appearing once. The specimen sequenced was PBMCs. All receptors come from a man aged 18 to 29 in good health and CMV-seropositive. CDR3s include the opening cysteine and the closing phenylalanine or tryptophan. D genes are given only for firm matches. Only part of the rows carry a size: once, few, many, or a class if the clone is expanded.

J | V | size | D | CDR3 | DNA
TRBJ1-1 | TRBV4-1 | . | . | CASSQDGPELEAFF | TGCGCCAGCAGCCAAGATGGGCCAGAGCTTGAAGCTTTCTTT
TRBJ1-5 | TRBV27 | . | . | CATGQSTSPNQPQHF | TGTGCCACAGGACAGTCGACGAGCCCGAATCAGCCCCAGCATTTT
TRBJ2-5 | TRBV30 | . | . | CAWNARTSQETQYF | TGTGCCTGGAACGCCCGGACTTCTCAGGAGACCCAGTACTTC
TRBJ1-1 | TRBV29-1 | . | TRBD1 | CSVEEFQGTGLNTEAFF | TGCAGCGTTGAAGAATTTCAAGGGACAGGGTTAAACACTGAAGCTTTCTTT
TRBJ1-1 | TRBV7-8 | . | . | CASSQTENTEAFF | TGTGCCAGCAGCCAAACAGAGAACACTGAAGCTTTCTTT
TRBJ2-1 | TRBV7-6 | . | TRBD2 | CASSLGTPGLASNEQFF | TGTGCCAGCAGCTTGGGAACGCCGGGACTAGCGTCCAATGAGCAGTTCTTC
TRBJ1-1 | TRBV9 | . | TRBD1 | CASSVGGQDTEAFF | TGTGCCAGCAGCGTAGGGGGACAGGATACTGAAGCTTTCTTT
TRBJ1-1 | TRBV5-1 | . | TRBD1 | CASSLEQGAIRNTEAFF | TGCGCCAGCAGCTTGGAACAGGGGGCAATTCGGAACACTGAAGCTTTCTTT
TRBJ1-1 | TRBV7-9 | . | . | CASNLAQGPEAFF | TGTGCCAGCAACCTGGCACAGGGCCCTGAAGCTTTCTTT
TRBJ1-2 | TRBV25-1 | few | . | CASSTQDLGGYTF | TGTGCCAGCAGTACTCAGGACTTGGGCGGCTACACCTTC
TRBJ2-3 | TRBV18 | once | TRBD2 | CASSPRASGSTDTQYF | TGTGCCAGCTCACCTAGGGCTAGCGGGAGCACAGATACGCAGTATTTT
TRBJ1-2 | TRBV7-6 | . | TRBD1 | CASSLEETGGGYGYTF | TGTGCCAGCAGCTTGGAGGAGACAGGGGGCGGCTATGGCTACACCTTC
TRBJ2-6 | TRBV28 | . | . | CASSPPGRLTGANVLTF | TGTGCCAGCAGTCCTCCGGGTCGCCTTACTGGGGCCAACGTCCTGACTTTC
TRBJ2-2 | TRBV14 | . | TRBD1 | CASSQPGGSNTGELFF | TGTGCCAGCAGCCAGCCAGGGGGATCGAACACCGGGGAGCTGTTTTTT
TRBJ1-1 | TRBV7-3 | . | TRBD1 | CASSLQGESTEAFF | TGTGCCAGCAGCCTACAGGGGGAGAGCACTGAAGCTTTCTTT
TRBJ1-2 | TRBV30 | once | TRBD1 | CAWTADRGSYGYTF | TGTGCCTGGACCGCTGACAGGGGCAGCTATGGCTACACCTTC
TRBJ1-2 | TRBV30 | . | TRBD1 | CAWEDRTSKGYTF | TGTGCCTGGGAGGACAGGACTTCTAAGGGCTACACCTTC
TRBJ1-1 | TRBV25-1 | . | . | CASSIGQGRAFF | TGTGCCAGCAGTATTGGGCAGGGGCGAGCTTTCTTT
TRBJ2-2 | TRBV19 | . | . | CASSIGSNTGELFF | TGTGCCAGTAGTATCGGTTCGAACACCGGGGAGCTGTTTTTT
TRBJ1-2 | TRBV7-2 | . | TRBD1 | CASGRGQTTSYTF | TGTGCCAGCGGCCGGGGACAGACGACGTCCTACACCTTC
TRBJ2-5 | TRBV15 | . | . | CATSRDRGETQYF | TGTGCCACCAGCAGAGACCGAGGAGAGACCCAGTACTTC
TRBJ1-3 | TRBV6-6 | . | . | CASSYWAGASRNTIYF | TGTGCCAGCAGTTACTGGGCGGGGGCTAGTAGAAACACCATATATTTT
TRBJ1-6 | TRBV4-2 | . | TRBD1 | CASSQQGQGTSPLHF | TGTGCCAGCAGCCAACAGGGACAGGGGACTTCACCCCTCCACTTT
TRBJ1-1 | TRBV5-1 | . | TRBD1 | CASSQNTGGGTEAFF | TGCGCCAGCAGCCAAAATACAGGGGGCGGCACTGAAGCTTTCTTT
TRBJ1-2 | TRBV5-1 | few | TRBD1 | CASSNGDSTLYGYTF | TGCGCCAGCAGCAATGGGGACAGCACGCTTTATGGCTACACCTTC
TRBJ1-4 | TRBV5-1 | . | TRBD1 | CASSPGGSGEKLFF | TGCGCCAGCAGCCCAGGGGGCTCGGGTGAAAAACTGTTTTTT
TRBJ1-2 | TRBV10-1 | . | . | CASSESPSGYGYTF | TGCGCCAGCAGTGAGTCGCCCAGTGGCTATGGCTACACCTTC
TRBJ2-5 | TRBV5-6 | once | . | CASSFTRETQYF | TGTGCCAGCAGCTTTACGAGGGAGACCCAGTACTTC
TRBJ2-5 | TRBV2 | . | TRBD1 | CASGPDRGLRTQYF | TGTGCCAGCGGTCCAGACAGGGGGCTTAGGACCCAGTACTTC
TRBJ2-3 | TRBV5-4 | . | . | CASRTGQGTDTQYF | TGTGCCAGCCGAACGGGACAAGGCACAGATACGCAGTATTTT
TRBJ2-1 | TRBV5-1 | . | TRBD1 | CASSRIPLDRPNEQFF | TGCGCCAGCAGCCGCATCCCGTTGGACAGGCCGAATGAGCAGTTCTTC
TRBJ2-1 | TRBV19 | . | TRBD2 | CASSRTSGDYNEQFF | TGTGCCAGTAGTAGGACTAGCGGGGATTACAATGAGCAGTTCTTC